One sample yielded the 10 T cell receptor beta chains listed below, sequenced in a study of blood T cell repertoires in COVID-19. Measured with immunoSEQ multiplex PCR; TCRdb has only the in-frame clones, and not every one. The sample has roughly 300,000 clones, approximately 84% seen once. Sequenced input: PBMCs or T cells enriched from blood (not recorded which). All receptors come from a woman under 30 who had recovered from COVID-19.

V usage is TRBV7-9 and J usage is TRBJ1-5, with TRBD1 matching over 9 bases. There are 14 residues in the CDR3. The J segment lost 4 bases and the V segment lost 5 bases, leaving 3 bases of the junction unmatched. CDR1 and CDR2 from the germline V gene are SEHNR and FQNEAQ (reference sequence). Written as DNA, the CDR3 is TGTGCCAGCAGCCTCGGACAGGGGAATCAGCCCCAGCATTTT. This sequence encodes CASSLGQGNQPQHF. Variable domain in full (rest from reference TRBV7-9 and TRBJ1-5): DTGVSQNPRHKITKRGQNVTFRCDPISEHNRLYWYRQTLGQGPEFLTYFQNEAQLEKSRLLSDRFSAERPKGSFSTLEIQRTEQGDSAMYLCASSLGQGNQPQHFGDGTRLSIL.

The CDR3 nucleotides read TGTGCCAGCAGTGTTGCAGGGGGCAGAGGCTACACCTTC. Translated, it gives CASSVAGGRGYTF. V usage is TRBV12-3 or TRBV12-4 and J usage is TRBJ1-2, with 8 bases lining up with TRBD1. The CDR3 runs 13 residues. V dropped 5 bases and J dropped 8; count of bases not matched to a gene: 7.

The chain employs TRBV11-2 and TRBJ2-7, with D perhaps matching TRBD2 (6 bases). Trimming took off 0 bases at V and 2 bases at J, with 17 bases between the two ends. This CDR3 has 17 amino acids. Germline loops: CDR1 SGHAT, CDR2 FQNNGV. CDR3 bases: TGTGCCAGCAGCTTAGATCTCGGCGGGGCCTCCACCTACGAGCAGTACTTC. Amino acid sequence: CASSLDLGGASTYEQYF.

CDR3 residues: CASSFRGGRNTEAFF. CDR3 nucleotides: TGTGCCAGCAGTTTTCGGGGAGGCAGGAACACTGAAGCTTTCTTT. The chain employs TRBV28 and TRBJ1-1; D unresolved. Germline values: CDR1 MDHEN, CDR2 SYDVKM. The V and J ends lost 3 bases and 1 base respectively, with 12 bases between them. CDR3 length: 15 amino acids.

The chain combines TRBV28 with TRBJ2-1; D is possibly TRBD2 (6 bases). Trimming pared 7 bases from V and 7 bases from J, leaving 17 bases between. This CDR3 spans 14 amino acids. The germline gives CDR1 MDHEN, CDR2 SYDVKM. The chain's CDR3 is CASTGHGRNNEQFF. The DNA for the CDR3 is TGTGCCAGCACGGGGCATGGGAGGAATAATGAGCAGTTCTTC.

Written as DNA, the CDR3 is TGTGCCAGCAGCCTAGCCTCTGGAAACACCATATATTTT. This encodes CASSLASGNTIYF. This rearrangement joins TRBV5-4 to TRBJ1-3, with no clear D. The CDR3 consists of 13 residues. V shed 4 bases and J shed 0 bases, with 5 bases lying between them. Looked up from germline, CDR1 is SGHNT and CDR2 is YYREEE (reference sequence).

The rearrangement uses TRBV6-5 and TRBJ2-2; the D is unclear. The CDR3 extends over 11 amino acids. Germline loops: CDR1 MNHEY, CDR2 SVGAGI. V lost 7 bases and J lost 7, with 7 bases in between. The CDR3 bases are TGTGCCAGCAATAGTTACGGGGAGCTGTTTTTT. Its translation is CASNSYGELFF.

The V call is TRBV3-1 (or the pseudogene TRBV3-2), the J call TRBJ2-1; 8 bases align to TRBD2. Trimming took 4 bases from V and 3 from J; bases not matched to a gene: 5. Germline CDR1 is LGHDT and CDR2 is YNNKEL (reference sequence). This CDR3 region has 15 residues. The CDR3 DNA follows: TGTGCCAGCAGCCTAGCGGGGACCATCTACAATGAGCAGTTCTTC. Protein: CASSLAGTIYNEQFF.

This clone was recorded only once. The chain recombines TRBV9 with TRBJ2-7; 7 nucleotides align to TRBD1. The J segment lost 2 bases and the V segment lost 1 base, leaving 3 bases of the junction unmatched. Looked up from germline, CDR1 is SGDLS and CDR2 is YYNGEE. CDR3 length equals 14 residues. The CDR3 sequence: CASSVTGDTYEQYF. CDR3 DNA sequence: TGTGCCAGCAGCGTAACAGGGGACACCTACGAGCAGTACTTC.

V gene TRBV5-6 combines with J gene TRBJ2-7, with 10 bases identical to TRBD1. V shed 5 bases and J 4 bases; nucleotides not matched to a gene: 9. The germline gives CDR1 SGHDT, CDR2 YYEEEE. The CDR3 length is 15 residues. The CDR3 here is CASSPTGTGVYEQYF. The CDR3 nucleotides read TGTGCCAGCAGTCCGACCGGGACAGGGGTTTACGAGCAGTACTTC.